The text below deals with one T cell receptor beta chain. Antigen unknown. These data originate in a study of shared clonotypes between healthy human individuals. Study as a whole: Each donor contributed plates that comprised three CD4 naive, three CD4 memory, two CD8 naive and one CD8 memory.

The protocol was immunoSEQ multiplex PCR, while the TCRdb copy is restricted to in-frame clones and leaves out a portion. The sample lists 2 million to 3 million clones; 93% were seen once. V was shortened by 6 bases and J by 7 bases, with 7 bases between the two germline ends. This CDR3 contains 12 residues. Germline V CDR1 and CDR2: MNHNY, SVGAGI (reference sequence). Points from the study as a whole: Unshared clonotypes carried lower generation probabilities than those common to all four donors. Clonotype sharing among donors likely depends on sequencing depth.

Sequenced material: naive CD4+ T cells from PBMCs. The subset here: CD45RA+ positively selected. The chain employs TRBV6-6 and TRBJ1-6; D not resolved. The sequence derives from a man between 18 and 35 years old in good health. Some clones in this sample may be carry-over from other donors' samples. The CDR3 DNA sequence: TGTGCCAGCAGCGCAGGAAATTCACCCCTCCACTTT. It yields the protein CASSAGNSPLHF.